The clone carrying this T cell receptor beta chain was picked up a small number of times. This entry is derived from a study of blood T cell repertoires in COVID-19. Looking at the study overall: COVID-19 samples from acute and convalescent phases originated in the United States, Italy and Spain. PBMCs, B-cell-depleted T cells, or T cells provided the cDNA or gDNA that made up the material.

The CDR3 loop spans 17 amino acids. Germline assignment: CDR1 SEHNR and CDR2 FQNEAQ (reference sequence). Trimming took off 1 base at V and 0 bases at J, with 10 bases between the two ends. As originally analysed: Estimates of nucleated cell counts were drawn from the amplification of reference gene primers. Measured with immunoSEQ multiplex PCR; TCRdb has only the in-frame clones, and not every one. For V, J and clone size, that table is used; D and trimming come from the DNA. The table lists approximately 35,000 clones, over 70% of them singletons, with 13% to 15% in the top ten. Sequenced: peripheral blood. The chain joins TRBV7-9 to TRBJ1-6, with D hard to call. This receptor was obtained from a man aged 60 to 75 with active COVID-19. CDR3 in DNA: TGTGCCAGCAGCTTAGAATTTGGAGTCTCCTATAATTCACCCCTCCACTTT. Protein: CASSLEFGVSYNSPLHF.